This TCR beta chain was recovered during a study of blood T cells in healthy people across ages. Whole-study findings and limits: PBMC samples, being unsorted, prevented any conclusive comparison of naive and antigen-experienced cells.

This clonotype was found a few times. Its antigen is undetermined. J gave up 1 base and V 1 base, and 1 base lay outside the gene matches. There are 15 residues in the CDR3. Germline CDR1 SQVTM, CDR2 ANQGSEA. It was with a sample-barcoded 5' primer and a J-beta primer mix that a second PCR of roughly 6 to 12 cycles was run. One entry per CDR3 protein, called by TCRdb with MiXCR from the 5' RACE reads. Altogether fewer than 600,000 distinct CDR3 sequences are present, around a quarter being singletons, with the ten largest covering 3% to 4.5%. Separately, the same data were catalogued under a study of T cells of mothers and their children. That study reports: No clones detected were persistent microchimeric T cell clones.

The source material was blood. The V and J genes are TRBV29-1 and TRBJ2-5; 12 bases line up with TRBD2. The clonotype was recovered from a boy aged 2 to 10 in good health. The CDR3 protein is CSVEGTSGVQETQYF. The CDR3 DNA follows: TGCAGCGTTGAAGGGACTAGCGGGGTCCAAGAGACCCAGTACTTC.